This entry lists 19 T cell receptor beta chains sequenced from one sample in a study of blood T cell repertoires in COVID-19. Profiling relied on immunoSEQ multiplex PCR, and the TCRdb table lists in-frame clones only, not all of them. The sample gives 100,000 to 150,000 clones, roughly 84% of which show up once; 1% to 1.5% is in the top ten. The specimen sequenced was peripheral blood. Source of these receptors: a woman of 80 years or more with acute or convalescent COVID-19.

This rearrangement joins TRBV5-3 to TRBJ1-4, with TRBD1 matching over 8 bases. TRBV5-3 is labeled an ORF, and its function is uncertain. J lost 7 bases, V lost 3 bases, and 5 bases had no gene match. The CDR3 loop spans 14 amino acids. The CDR3 loop is CARSSTGVGEKLFF. CDR3 in DNA: TGTGCCAGAAGCTCGACAGGGGTTGGTGAAAAACTGTTTTTT.

This clone was seen just once. V usage is TRBV19 and J usage is TRBJ2-3, with D uncertain. V lost 5 bases and J 5 bases, leaving 11 bases between the germline ends. Germline V CDR1 and CDR2: LNHDA, SQIVND (reference sequence). This CDR3 is built from 13 residues. The CDR3, as DNA: TGTGCCAGTAGTCCACGGAGTGGAGATACGCAGTATTTT. This translates into CASSPRSGDTQYF.

This chain links TRBV18 with TRBJ1-1; weak D call: TRBD1 (6 bases). Trimming left V 6 bases short and J 4 bases short, with 18 bases between. The CDR3 length is 15 residues. The V gene's germline CDR1 is KGHSH and CDR2 LQKENI. CDR3 sequence reads: CASSSLKGVGTEAFF. The CDR3 nucleotides read TGTGCCAGCTCTTCGCTCAAGGGGGTAGGCACTGAAGCTTTCTTT.

The chain joins TRBV3-1 (or the pseudogene TRBV3-2) to TRBJ1-5; unclear D gene. The CDR3 spans 13 residues. Germline CDR1 LGHDT, CDR2 YNNKEL (reference sequence). V was shortened by 4 bases and J by 6 bases, with 10 bases between the two germline ends. In DNA form, the CDR3 reads TGTGCCAGCAGCCCGGGGAGCGTTCAGCCCCAGCATTTT. As protein: CASSPGSVQPQHF.

The genes are TRBV14 and TRBJ1-4; 7 nucleotides line up with TRBD1. Germline CDR1 and CDR2: SGHDN and FVKESK. This CDR3 is built from 15 residues. Unmatched junction bases numbered 10, after V lost 4 bases and J lost 8 bases. CDR3 DNA: TGTGCCAGCAGCCTTCAGACAGGGATTTTCGAAAAACTGTTTTTT. It is translated as CASSLQTGIFEKLFF.

The rearrangement joins TRBV27 to TRBJ2-3; TRBD2 might be the D (5 bases). Germline V gene sequence: CDR1 MNHEY, CDR2 SMNVEV (reference sequence). V was pared by 4 bases and J by 0 bases, with 14 bases between. This CDR3 contains 16 residues. CDR3 loop: CASSWRGLVSTDTQYF. The CDR3 DNA follows: TGTGCCAGCAGTTGGCGCGGACTCGTTAGCACAGATACGCAGTATTTT.

V gene TRBV6-5 combines with J gene TRBJ1-5; TRBD1 is a possible D gene (6 bases). Trimming took 6 bases from V and 0 from J, leaving 9 bases between them. The germline V gene encodes CDR1 MNHEY and CDR2 SVGAGI. The length of the CDR3 is 14 residues. Here the CDR3 reads CASSDRSSNQPQHF. The CDR3 region has the DNA TGTGCCAGCAGCGACAGGTCTAGCAATCAGCCCCAGCATTTT.

The chain is built from TRBV9 and TRBJ1-4; D remains ambiguous. Per the germline V gene, CDR1 is SGDLS and CDR2 is YYNGEE. The V end was cut by 4 bases, the J end by 4 bases, with 11 bases between. This CDR3 region has 14 residues. The CDR3 loop reads CASSPGRNNEKLFF. The CDR3 nucleotides are TGTGCCAGCAGCCCAGGAAGAAATAATGAAAAACTGTTTTTT.

The rearrangement links TRBV2 to TRBJ1-5; D may be TRBD1 (5 bases). The CDR3 has 13 residues. V was clipped by 5 bases and J by 7 bases, with 12 bases between them. Germline V CDR1 and CDR2: SNHLY, FYNNEI. The CDR3 DNA is TGTGCCAGCAGTCCGGGGGAGCACCAGCCCCAGCATTTT. It specifies CASSPGEHQPQHF.

The chain is built from TRBV9 and TRBJ1-1, with D perhaps matching TRBD1 (6 bases). Trimming removed 3 bases at V and 5 bases at J, with 8 bases between. CDR1 is SGDLS and CDR2 is YYNGEE in the germline V gene. This CDR3 has 12 amino acids. Written as DNA, the CDR3 is TGTGCCAGCAGCGGAACAGGGACTGAAGCTTTCTTT. The encoded protein is CASSGTGTEAFF.

This chain connects TRBV5-1 to TRBJ2-7, with 11 bases aligning to TRBD2. Per the germline V gene, CDR1 is SGHRS and CDR2 is YFSETQ. After removal of 7 bases from V and 2 bases from J, the junction contained 17 bases not matched to a gene. The CDR3 spans 18 residues. The CDR3 here is CASAPSLAGGPGAYEQYF. Written as DNA, the CDR3 is TGCGCCAGCGCACCGAGCCTAGCGGGAGGCCCCGGGGCCTACGAGCAGTACTTC.

The V call is TRBV2, the J call TRBJ1-5; no firm D call. The germline V gene encodes CDR1 SNHLY and CDR2 FYNNEI. The ends were cut back, 3 bases at V and 3 bases at J, with 12 bases in the middle. The CDR3 is made up of 15 amino acids. The CDR3 DNA sequence: TGTGCCAGCAGTGATATGGGCTCCTCCAATCAGCCCCAGCATTTT. Translating it yields CASSDMGSSNQPQHF. The variable domain in full, with the rest retrieved from reference TRBV2 and TRBJ1-5, is EPEVTQTPSHQVTQMGQEVILRCVPISNHLYFYWYRQILGQKVEFLVSFYNNEISEKSEIFDDQFSVERPDGSNFTLKIRSTKLEDSAMYFCASSDMGSSNQPQHFGDGTRLSIL.

The sample holds one count of this clone. The rearrangement links TRBV6-5 to TRBJ2-5; TRBD2 is a possible D gene (6 bases). Deletions cut 5 bases from V and 2 bases from J, with 12 bases between. Germline V gives CDR1 MNHEY, CDR2 SVGAGI. This CDR3 has 14 residues. The CDR3 protein is CASSHPRGQETQYF. The CDR3 nucleotides are TGTGCCAGCAGTCACCCGCGGGGTCAAGAGACCCAGTACTTC.

The chain combines TRBV6-2 or TRBV6-3 with TRBJ1-3; the D is unclear. The CDR3 is 12 residues long. Germline V CDR1 and CDR2: MNHEY, SVGEGT. Between the trimmed V and J ends, which lost 5 bases and 3 bases, there was a span of 5 bases. The CDR3 coding sequence is TGTGCCAGCAGTCGGGGTGGAAACACCATATATTTT. Protein sequence: CASSRGGNTIYF.

The genes are TRBV7-2 and TRBJ1-2, with D hard to call. The ends were cut back, 5 bases at V and 2 bases at J, with 15 bases in the middle. CDR1 and CDR2 from the germline V gene are SGHTA and FQGNSA. CDR3 length: 15 residues. The CDR3 protein is CASSPTRTGNYGYTF. The CDR3 DNA sequence: TGTGCCAGCAGCCCCACTAGGACGGGGAACTATGGCTACACCTTC.

The rearrangement links TRBV7-9 to TRBJ2-3, with 11 positions matching TRBD2. This CDR3 contains 15 residues. Germline CDR1 and CDR2: SEHNR and FQNEAQ (reference sequence). With 3 bases clipped from V and 7 bases from J, the junction kept 6 bases outside the gene matches. DNA for the CDR3: TGTGCCAGCAGCTTTTCTAGCGGGGGGTTGAATACGCAGTATTTT. As protein: CASSFSSGGLNTQYF.

This clone was seen just once. The chain has TRBV4-2 and TRBJ2-5, with a possible D match to TRBD2 (5 bases). The CDR3 extends over 14 amino acids. The V gene lost 2 bases and the J gene lost 7 bases, with 14 bases spanning the gap. Per germline, CDR1 LGHNA and CDR2 YNFKEQ. The CDR3 is CASSQPADAATQYF. CDR3 nucleotides: TGTGCCAGCAGCCAACCAGCGGACGCGGCGACCCAGTACTTC.

This sequence joins TRBV3-1 (or the pseudogene TRBV3-2) and TRBJ2-2; tentatively, D is TRBD2 (6 bases). Between the trimmed V and J ends, which lost 0 bases and 5 bases, there was a span of 22 bases. CDR1 and CDR2 (germline): LGHDT, YNNKEL (reference sequence). The CDR3 extends over 19 amino acids. The CDR3 loop reads CASSQEWIGGVSGTGELFF. The CDR3, as DNA: TGTGCCAGCAGCCAAGAATGGATCGGGGGAGTAAGCGGGACCGGGGAGCTGTTTTTT.

This chain connects TRBV6-1 to TRBJ2-1, with 10 bases fitting TRBD2. This CDR3 region has 16 residues. The V gene's germline CDR1 is MNHNS and CDR2 SASEGT. V dropped 0 bases and J dropped 6; count of bases not matched to a gene: 5. The CDR3 protein is CASSEAALAGGNEQFF. The CDR3 nucleotides read TGTGCCAGCAGTGAAGCGGCTTTAGCGGGGGGCAATGAGCAGTTCTTC.